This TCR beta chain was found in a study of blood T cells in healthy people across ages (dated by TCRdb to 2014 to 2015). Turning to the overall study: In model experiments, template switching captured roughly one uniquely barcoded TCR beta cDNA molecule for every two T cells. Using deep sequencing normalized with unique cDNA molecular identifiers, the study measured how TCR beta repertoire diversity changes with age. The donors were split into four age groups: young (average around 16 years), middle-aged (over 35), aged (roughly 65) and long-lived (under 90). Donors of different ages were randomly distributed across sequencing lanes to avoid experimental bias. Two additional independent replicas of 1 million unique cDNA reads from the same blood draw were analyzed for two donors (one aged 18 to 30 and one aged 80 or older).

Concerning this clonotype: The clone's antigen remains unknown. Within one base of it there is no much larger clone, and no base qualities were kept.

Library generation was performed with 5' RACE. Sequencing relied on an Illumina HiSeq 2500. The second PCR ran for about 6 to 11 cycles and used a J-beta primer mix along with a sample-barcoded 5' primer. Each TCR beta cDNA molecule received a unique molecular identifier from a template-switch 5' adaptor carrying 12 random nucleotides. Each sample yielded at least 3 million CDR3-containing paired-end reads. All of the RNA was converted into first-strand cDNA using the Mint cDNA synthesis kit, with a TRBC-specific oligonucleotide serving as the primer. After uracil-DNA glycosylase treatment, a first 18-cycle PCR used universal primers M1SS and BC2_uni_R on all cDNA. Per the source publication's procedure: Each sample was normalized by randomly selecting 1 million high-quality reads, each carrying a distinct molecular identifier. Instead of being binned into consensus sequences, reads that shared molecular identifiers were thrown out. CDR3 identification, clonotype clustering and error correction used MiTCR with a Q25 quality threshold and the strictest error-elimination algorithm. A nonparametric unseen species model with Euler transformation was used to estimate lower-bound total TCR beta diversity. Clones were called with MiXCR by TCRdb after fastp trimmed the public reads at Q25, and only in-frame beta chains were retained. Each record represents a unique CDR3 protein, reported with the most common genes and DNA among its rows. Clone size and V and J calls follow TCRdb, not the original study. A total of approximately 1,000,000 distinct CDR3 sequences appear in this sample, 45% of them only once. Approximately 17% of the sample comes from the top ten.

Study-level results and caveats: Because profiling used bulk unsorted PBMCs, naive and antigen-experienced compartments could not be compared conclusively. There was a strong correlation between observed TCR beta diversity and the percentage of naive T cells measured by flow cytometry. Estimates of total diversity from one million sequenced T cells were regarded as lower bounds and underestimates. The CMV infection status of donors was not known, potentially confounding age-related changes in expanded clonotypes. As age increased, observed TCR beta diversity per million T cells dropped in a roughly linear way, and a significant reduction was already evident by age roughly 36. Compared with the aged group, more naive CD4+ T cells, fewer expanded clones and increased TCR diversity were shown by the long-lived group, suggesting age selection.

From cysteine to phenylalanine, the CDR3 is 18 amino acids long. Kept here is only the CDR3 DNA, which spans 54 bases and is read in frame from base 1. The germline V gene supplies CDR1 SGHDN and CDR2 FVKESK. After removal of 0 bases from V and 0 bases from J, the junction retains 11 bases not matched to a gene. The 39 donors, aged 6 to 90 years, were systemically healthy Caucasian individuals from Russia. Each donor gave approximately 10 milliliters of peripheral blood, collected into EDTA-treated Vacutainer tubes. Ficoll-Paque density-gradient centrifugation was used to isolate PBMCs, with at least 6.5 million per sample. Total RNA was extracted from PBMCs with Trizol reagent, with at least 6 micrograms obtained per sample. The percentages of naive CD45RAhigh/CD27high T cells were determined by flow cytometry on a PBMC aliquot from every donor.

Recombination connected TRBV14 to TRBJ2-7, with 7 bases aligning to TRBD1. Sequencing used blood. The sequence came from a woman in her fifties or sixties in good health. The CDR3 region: CASSQDRRTGGSSYEQYF. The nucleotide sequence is TGTGCCAGCAGCCAAGACCGGCGGACAGGCGGTAGCTCCTACGAGCAGTACTTC. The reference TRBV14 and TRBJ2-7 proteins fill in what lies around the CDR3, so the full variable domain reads EAGVTQFPSHSVIEKGQTVTLRCDPISGHDNLYWYRRVMGKEIKFLLHFVKESKQDESGMPNNRFLAERTGGTYSTLKVQPAELEDSGVYFCASSQDRRTGGSSYEQYFGPGTRLTVT.